This TCR beta chain was identified in a study of blood T cell repertoires in COVID-19. The overall study: Samples came from the United States, Italy and Spain, spanning acute and convalescent COVID-19. Sources were T cells, B-cell-depleted T cells, or PBMCs; the material itself was cDNA or gDNA.

Study processing details: Amplified reference gene primers provided the basis for estimating nucleated cell counts. The protocol was immunoSEQ multiplex PCR, while the TCRdb copy is restricted to in-frame clones and leaves out a portion. Clone size and the V and J calls come from that table; the DNA yielded D and trimming. Of around 100,000 clones listed, approximately 80% are singletons. CDR1 and CDR2 from the germline V gene are MDHEN and SYDVKM. V was trimmed by 1 base and J by 0 bases, leaving 4 bases between them. This CDR3 spans 14 amino acids. The sequenced sample consisted of peripheral blood. The chain carries TRBV28 and TRBJ1-3; D is undetermined. The TCR comes from a human donor in a cohort sampled during active COVID-19. The CDR3 loop reads CASSLSSSGNTIYF. The DNA of the CDR3 is TGTGCCAGCAGTTTATCGTCCTCTGGAAACACCATATATTTT.